A selection of T cell receptor beta chains follows, all from one sample in a study of shared clonotypes between healthy human individuals. The data were produced by immunoSEQ multiplex PCR, yet TCRdb's version contains in-frame clones alone and is incomplete. The repertoire holds roughly 760,000 clones, with under 80% as singletons. Sequenced material: memory CD4+ T cells sorted from blood. Every receptor here comes from a woman aged 25 to 39 in good health. CDR3s leave out the opening cysteine and the closing phenylalanine or tryptophan.

V gene | CDR3 protein
TRBV2 | ASSEKGPYEQY
TRBV27 | ASSPWALSGNEQF
TRBV19 | ASRLGTGGASSGNTIY
TRBV4-1 | ASSQDVGSGSLNEQF
TRBV6-1 | ASRTTGGGYGYT
TRBV6-1 | ASSEDPSGANVLT
TRBV10-2 | ASRVTSSSTDTQY
TRBV2 | ASSVGNTGELF
TRBV11-3 | ASSHSDGTDNEQF
TRBV6-1 | ASSRQGRSEKLF
TRBV9 | ASSGYRGNSNQPQH
TRBV28 | ASSPGQGAFRAYEQY
TRBV28 | ASSSNPGTRTDTQY
TRBV6-1 | ASSPRLAGGPGQY
TRBV11-2 | ASSLDRVKSYEQY
TRBV6-5 | ASSSSGSPYNEQF
TRBV6-6 | ASSYSRQGDQPQH
TRBV5-4 | ASSLVEGGPPGELF
TRBV28 | ASRPGVEEKLF
TRBV18 | ASSPEQGTYNEQF
TRBV4-2 | ASSLPGTTYEQY
TRBV30 | AWSSGTPGTEAF
TRBV25-1 | ASSEQGTFEAF
TRBV7-9 | ASSLVVSPPQAF
TRBV27 | ASKGSDIYYEQY
TRBV28 | ASSRDTQETQY
TRBV15 | ATSRDRQENTEAF
TRBV5-4 | ASSPRGVDGYT
TRBV5-1 | ASSLGTSGYNEQF
TRBV28 | ASSFKDPYGYT
TRBV2 | ASRKGQGNTGELF
TRBV28 | ASSFPGAGPH
TRBV5-1 | ASSFSTGGTGELF
TRBV2 | ASRQSGRDEQF
TRBV5-4 | ASSLRRNNEQF
TRBV20-1 | SAKGDQPQH
TRBV4-2 | ASSQDRSASGNTIY
TRBV20-1 | SAYDLYEQY
TRBV7-4 | ASSLAASVHEQF
TRBV23-1 | ASSLLARGSYEQY
TRBV7-9 | ASNRDRTLNEQF